The rows below give T cell receptor beta chains drawn from one sample of a study of neoadjuvant anti-PD-1 for oral cavity cancer. Produced via immunoSEQ multiplex PCR; TCRdb's table is partial and in-frame only. The sample lists more than 50,000 clones; around 85% were seen once. Sequenced material: PBMCs, taken before nivolumab (anti-PD-1) treatment. The receptors were gathered from a person between 40 and 80 years old with oral cavity squamous cell carcinoma. Both conserved end residues are part of each CDR3. The order of the fields is D gene, J gene, V gene, clone size, CDR3 DNA, CDR3 protein. The D gene is left open where the match is weak. Not every row has a clone size; where given, it reads once, few, many or a size class.

D: .
J: TRBJ1-1
V: TRBV5-1
size: .
DNA: TGCGCCAGCAACCCGCAGGGCATGAACACTGAAGCTTTCTTT
CDR3: CASNPQGMNTEAFF

D: TRBD1
J: TRBJ1-1
V: TRBV5-4
size: .
DNA: TGTGCCAGCAGCTTGGGACAGGGGGCAACTGAAGCTTTCTTT
CDR3: CASSLGQGATEAFF

D: .
J: TRBJ1-1
V: TRBV5-1
size: once
DNA: TGCGCCAGCAGCTTCTCTAGGGCGGGGCTGAACACTGAAGCTTTCTTT
CDR3: CASSFSRAGLNTEAFF

D: TRBD1
J: TRBJ1-6
V: TRBV27
size: .
DNA: TGTGCCAGCGGGTCTCCTGACGGCAGGGGGAATTCACCCCTCCACTTT
CDR3: CASGSPDGRGNSPLHF

D: .
J: TRBJ1-2
V: TRBV7-8
size: .
DNA: TGTGCCAGCACCTCGGGTCAGCGCTATGGCTACACCTTC
CDR3: CASTSGQRYGYTF

D: .
J: TRBJ1-1
V: TRBV10-3
size: .
DNA: TGTGCCATCAGTCCCGGCACTGAAGCTTTCTTT
CDR3: CAISPGTEAFF

D: .
J: TRBJ1-4
V: TRBV5-1
size: .
DNA: TGCGCCAGCAGCTTGGGGGGGATTACTAATGAAAAACTGTTTTTT
CDR3: CASSLGGITNEKLFF

D: .
J: TRBJ1-6
V: TRBV25-1
size: .
DNA: TGTGCCAGCCGTCCGGTACGGGTCTCGGGGAATTCACCCCTCCACTTT
CDR3: CASRPVRVSGNSPLHF

D: TRBD2
J: TRBJ2-5
V: TRBV25-1
size: .
DNA: TGTGCCAGCAGACCGGGACTAGCGGGGGGCCTACGGGTGGGGACCCAGTACTTC
CDR3: CASRPGLAGGLRVGTQYF

D: TRBD1
J: TRBJ1-6
V: TRBV5-5
size: .
DNA: TGTGCCAGCAGCTTCATTGACAGGGTAGTATCACCCCTCCACTTT
CDR3: CASSFIDRVVSPLHF

D: .
J: TRBJ1-5
V: TRBV7-9
size: .
DNA: TGTGCCAGCAGCCCTAGCGGGGGGCCCAATCAGCCCCAGCATTTT
CDR3: CASSPSGGPNQPQHF

D: .
J: TRBJ2-7
V: TRBV7-9
size: .
DNA: TGTGCCAGCAGCTTAACGGGGTTCACTGACGAGCAGTACTTC
CDR3: CASSLTGFTDEQYF

D: .
J: TRBJ2-7
V: TRBV6-5
size: once
DNA: TGTGCCAGCAGTTCCGACCGGGACCTATCCTACGAGCAGTACTTC
CDR3: CASSSDRDLSYEQYF

D: .
J: TRBJ1-5
V: TRBV10-1
size: few
DNA: TGCGCCAGCAGTGCCCGGAATCAGCCCCAGCATTTT
CDR3: CASSARNQPQHF

D: .
J: TRBJ2-7
V: TRBV2
size: .
DNA: TGTGCCAGCAGTGAAGCCCTACGGTTAACCTACGAGCAGTACTTC
CDR3: CASSEALRLTYEQYF